The present T cell receptor (beta chain) was sequenced within a study of shared clonotypes between healthy human individuals. Trimming left V 5 bases short and J 4 bases short, with 12 bases between. CDR1 is MDHEN, CDR2 SYDVKM, per germline. The CDR3 has 15 amino acids. The data were produced by immunoSEQ multiplex PCR, yet TCRdb's version contains in-frame clones alone and is incomplete. The table shows around 700,000 clones, with around 73% occurring only once. The chain uses TRBV28 and TRBJ2-6, with D maybe TRBD1 (6 bases). Specimen: memory CD4+ T cells sorted from blood. Subset of the sample: CD45RA-negative fraction. The origin of this receptor is a woman in her 30s in good health. The CDR3 DNA sequence: TGTGCCAGCAGTCCCCCAGGGGCCGGGGCCAACGTCCTGACTTTC. Its translation is CASSPPGAGANVLTF.